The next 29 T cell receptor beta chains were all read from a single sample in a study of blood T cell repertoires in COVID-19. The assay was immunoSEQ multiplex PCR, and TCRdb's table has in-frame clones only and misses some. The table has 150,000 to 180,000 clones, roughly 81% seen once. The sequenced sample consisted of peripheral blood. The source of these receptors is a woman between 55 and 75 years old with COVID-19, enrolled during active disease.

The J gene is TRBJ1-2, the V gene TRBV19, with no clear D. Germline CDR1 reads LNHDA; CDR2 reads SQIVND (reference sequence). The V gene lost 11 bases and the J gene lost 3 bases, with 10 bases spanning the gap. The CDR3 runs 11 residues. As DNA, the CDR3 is TGTGCCGGGAGGACTTACTATGGCTACACCTTC. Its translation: CAGRTYYGYTF.

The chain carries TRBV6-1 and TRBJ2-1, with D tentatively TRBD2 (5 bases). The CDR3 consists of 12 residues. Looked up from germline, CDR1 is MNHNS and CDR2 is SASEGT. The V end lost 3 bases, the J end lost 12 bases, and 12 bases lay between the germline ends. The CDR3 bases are TGTGCCAGCAGTGACACTAGGAATTCGCAGTTCTTC. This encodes CASSDTRNSQFF.

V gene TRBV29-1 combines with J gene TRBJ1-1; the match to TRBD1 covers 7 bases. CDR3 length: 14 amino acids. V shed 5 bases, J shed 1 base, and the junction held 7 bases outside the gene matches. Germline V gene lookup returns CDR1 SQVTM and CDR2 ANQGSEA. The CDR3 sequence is CSVFRTGWNTEAFF. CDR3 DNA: TGCAGCGTTTTCCGGACAGGATGGAACACTGAAGCTTTCTTT.

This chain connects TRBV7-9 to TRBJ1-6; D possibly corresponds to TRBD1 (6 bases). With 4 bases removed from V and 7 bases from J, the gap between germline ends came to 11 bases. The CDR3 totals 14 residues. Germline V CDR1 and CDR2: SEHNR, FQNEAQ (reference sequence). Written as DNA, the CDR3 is TGTGCCAGCAGCTCGGACAGTAGGAATTCACCCCTCCACTTT. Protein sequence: CASSSDSRNSPLHF.

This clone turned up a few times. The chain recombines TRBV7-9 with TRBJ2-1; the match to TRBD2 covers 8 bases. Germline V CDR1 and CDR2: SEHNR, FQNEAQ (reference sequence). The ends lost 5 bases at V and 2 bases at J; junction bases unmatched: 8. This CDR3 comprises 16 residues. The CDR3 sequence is CASSTGTRTAYNEQFF. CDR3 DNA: TGTGCCAGCAGCACCGGGACTAGAACGGCCTACAATGAGCAGTTCTTC.

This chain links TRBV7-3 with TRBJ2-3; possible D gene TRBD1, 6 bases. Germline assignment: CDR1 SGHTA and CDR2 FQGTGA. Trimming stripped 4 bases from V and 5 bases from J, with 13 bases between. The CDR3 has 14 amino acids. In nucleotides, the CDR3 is TGTGCCAGCAGCTCCCTGGGACATCGAGATACGCAGTATTTT. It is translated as CASSSLGHRDTQYF.

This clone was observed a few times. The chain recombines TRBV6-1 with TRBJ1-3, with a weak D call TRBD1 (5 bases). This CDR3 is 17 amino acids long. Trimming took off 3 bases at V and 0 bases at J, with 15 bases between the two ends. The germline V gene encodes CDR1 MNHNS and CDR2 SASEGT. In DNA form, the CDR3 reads TGTGCCAGCAGTGATGCACCTCCAGGGTTCTCTGGAAACACCATATATTTT. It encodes CASSDAPPGFSGNTIYF.

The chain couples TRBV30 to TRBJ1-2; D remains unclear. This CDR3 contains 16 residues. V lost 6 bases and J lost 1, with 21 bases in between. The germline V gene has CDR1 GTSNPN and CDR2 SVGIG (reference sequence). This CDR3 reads CACKISREIFNYGYTF. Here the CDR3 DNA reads TGTGCCTGCAAAATCTCAAGGGAGATATTTAACTATGGCTACACCTTC.

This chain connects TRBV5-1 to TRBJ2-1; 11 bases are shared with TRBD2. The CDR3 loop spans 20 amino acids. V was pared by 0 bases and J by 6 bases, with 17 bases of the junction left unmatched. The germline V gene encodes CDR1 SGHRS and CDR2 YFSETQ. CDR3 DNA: TGCGCCAGCAGCTTGGTCCTGGTAGAGGTAGCGGGGGGGCCAGGCAATGAGCAGTTCTTC. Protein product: CASSLVLVEVAGGPGNEQFF.

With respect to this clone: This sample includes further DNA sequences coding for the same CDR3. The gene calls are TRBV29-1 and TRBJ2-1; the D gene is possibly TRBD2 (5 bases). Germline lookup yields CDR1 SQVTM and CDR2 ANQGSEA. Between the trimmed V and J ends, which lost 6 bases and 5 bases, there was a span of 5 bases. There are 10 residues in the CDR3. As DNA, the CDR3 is TGCAGCGTAGCGGACAATGAGCAGTTCTTC. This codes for CSVADNEQFF.

The CDR3 loop reads CSVESGTSGRQETQYF. CDR3 sequence (DNA): TGCAGCGTTGAGTCCGGGACTAGCGGGAGGCAAGAGACCCAGTACTTC. The J gene is TRBJ2-5, the V gene TRBV29-1; 15 bases map to TRBD2. J was trimmed by 2 bases and V by 3 bases; bases with no gene match: 4. CDR1 SQVTM and CDR2 ANQGSEA come from the germline V gene. The CDR3 extends over 16 amino acids.

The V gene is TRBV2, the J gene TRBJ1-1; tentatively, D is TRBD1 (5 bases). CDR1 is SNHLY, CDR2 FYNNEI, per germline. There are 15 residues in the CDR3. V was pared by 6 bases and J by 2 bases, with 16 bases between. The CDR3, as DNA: TGTGCCAGCAGGGGGCCTGGGGGGAGAAACACTGAAGCTTTCTTT. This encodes CASRGPGGRNTEAFF.

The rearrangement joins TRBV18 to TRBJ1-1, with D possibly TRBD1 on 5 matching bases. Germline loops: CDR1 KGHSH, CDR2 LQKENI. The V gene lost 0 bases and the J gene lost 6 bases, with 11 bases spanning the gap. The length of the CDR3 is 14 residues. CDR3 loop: CASSPPGGVAEAFF. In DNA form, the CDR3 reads TGTGCCAGCTCACCACCAGGAGGGGTAGCTGAAGCTTTCTTT.

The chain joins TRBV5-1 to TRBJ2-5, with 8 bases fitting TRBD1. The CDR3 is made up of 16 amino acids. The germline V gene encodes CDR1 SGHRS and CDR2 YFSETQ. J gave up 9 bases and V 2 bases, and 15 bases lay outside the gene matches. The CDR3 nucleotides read TGCGCCAGCAGCTTCTCGACAGGGAATAAGGGACAGGCCCAGTACTTC. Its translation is CASSFSTGNKGQAQYF. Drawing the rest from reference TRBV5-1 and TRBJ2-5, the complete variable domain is KAGVTQTPRYLIKTRGQQVTLSCSPISGHRSVSWYQQTPGQGLQFLFEYFSETQRNKGNFPGRFSGRQFSNSRSEMNVSTLELGDSALYLCASSFSTGNKGQAQYFGPGTRLLVL.

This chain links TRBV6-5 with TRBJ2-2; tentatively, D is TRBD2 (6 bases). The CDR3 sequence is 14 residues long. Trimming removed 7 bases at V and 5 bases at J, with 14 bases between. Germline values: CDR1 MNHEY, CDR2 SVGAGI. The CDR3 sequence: CASINIAGTGELFF. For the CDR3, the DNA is TGTGCCAGCATTAATATTGCGGGGACCGGGGAGCTGTTTTTT.

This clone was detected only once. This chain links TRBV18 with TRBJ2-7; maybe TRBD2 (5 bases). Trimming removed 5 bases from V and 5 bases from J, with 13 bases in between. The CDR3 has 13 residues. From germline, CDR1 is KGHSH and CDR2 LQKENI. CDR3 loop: CASSTRVVDEQYV. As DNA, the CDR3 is TGTGCCAGCTCAACTAGAGTCGTCGACGAGCAGTACGTC.

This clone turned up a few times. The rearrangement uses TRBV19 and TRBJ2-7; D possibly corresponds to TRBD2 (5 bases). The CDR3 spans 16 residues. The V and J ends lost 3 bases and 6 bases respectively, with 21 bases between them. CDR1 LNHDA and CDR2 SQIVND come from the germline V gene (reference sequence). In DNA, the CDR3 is TGTGCCAGTAGTATCCCCGAGGGAATCCCCCCTTCCGAGCAGTACTTC. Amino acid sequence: CASSIPEGIPPSEQYF. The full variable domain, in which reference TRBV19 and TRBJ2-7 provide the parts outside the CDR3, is DGGITQSPKYLFRKEGQNVTLSCEQNLNHDAMYWYRQDPGQGLRLIYYSQIVNDFQKGDIAEGYSVSREKKESFPLTVTSAQKNPTAFYLCASSIPEGIPPSEQYFGPGTRLTVT.

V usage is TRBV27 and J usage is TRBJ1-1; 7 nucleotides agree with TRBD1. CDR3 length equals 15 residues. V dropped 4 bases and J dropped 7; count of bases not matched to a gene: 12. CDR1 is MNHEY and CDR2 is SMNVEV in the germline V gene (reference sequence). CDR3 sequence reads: CASSSLQTYRGEAFF. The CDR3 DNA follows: TGTGCCAGCAGTTCACTCCAAACTTACAGGGGTGAAGCTTTCTTT.

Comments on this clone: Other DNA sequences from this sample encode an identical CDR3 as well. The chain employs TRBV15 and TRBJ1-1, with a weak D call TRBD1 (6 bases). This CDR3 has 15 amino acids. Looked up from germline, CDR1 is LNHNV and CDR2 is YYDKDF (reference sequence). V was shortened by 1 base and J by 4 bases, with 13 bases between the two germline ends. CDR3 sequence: CATSRGGRGSTEAFF. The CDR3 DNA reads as TGTGCCACCAGCAGAGGAGGAAGGGGGAGCACTGAAGCTTTCTTT.

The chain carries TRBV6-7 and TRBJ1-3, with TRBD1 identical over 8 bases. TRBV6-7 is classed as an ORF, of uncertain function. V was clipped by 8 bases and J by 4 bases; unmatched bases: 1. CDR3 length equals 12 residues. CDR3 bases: TGTGCCAGCTGGGACAGGGGAAACACCATATATTTT. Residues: CASWDRGNTIYF.

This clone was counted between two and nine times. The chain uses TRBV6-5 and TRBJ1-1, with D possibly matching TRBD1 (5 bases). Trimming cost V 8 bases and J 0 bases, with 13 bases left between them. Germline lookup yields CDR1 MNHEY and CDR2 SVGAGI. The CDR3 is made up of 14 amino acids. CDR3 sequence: CASEGQGLNTEAFF. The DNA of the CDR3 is TGTGCCAGCGAAGGGCAGGGTTTGAACACTGAAGCTTTCTTT.

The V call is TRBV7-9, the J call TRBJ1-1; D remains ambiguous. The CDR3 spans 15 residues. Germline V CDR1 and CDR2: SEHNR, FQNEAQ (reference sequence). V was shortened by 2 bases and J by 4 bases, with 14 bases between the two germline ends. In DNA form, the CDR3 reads TGTGCCAGCAGCTTACTTGGAGGGTCGGGCACTGAAGCTTTCTTT. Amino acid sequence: CASSLLGGSGTEAFF.

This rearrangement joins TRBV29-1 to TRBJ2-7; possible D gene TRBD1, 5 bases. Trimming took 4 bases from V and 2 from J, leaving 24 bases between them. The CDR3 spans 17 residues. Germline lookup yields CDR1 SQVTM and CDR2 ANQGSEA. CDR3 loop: CSVVRVLQETNTYEQYF. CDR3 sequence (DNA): TGCAGCGTTGTCCGGGTACTACAGGAAACCAATACCTACGAGCAGTACTTC.

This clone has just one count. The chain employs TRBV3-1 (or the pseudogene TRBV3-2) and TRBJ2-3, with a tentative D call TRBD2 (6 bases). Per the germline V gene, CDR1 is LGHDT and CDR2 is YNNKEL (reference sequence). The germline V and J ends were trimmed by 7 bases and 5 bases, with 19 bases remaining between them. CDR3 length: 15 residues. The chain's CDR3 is CASTPWVGGEDTQYF. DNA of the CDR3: TGTGCCAGCACCCCTTGGGTGGGCGGGGAAGATACGCAGTATTTT.

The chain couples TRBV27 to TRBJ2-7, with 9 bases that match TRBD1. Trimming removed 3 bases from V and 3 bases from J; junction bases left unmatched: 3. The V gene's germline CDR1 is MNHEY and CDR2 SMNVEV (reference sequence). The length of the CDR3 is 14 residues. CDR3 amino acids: CASSLGQGFYEQYV. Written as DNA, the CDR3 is TGTGCCAGCAGTTTGGGACAGGGTTTCTACGAGCAGTACGTC.

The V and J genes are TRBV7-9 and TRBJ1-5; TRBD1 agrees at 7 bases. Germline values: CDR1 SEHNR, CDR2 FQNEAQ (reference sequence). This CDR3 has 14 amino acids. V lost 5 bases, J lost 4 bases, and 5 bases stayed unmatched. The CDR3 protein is CASSPRQGNQPQHF. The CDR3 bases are TGTGCCAGCAGCCCTCGACAGGGAAATCAGCCCCAGCATTTT.

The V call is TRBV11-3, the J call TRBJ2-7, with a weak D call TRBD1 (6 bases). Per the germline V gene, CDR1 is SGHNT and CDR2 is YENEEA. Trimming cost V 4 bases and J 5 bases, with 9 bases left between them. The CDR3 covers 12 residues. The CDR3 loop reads CASSSQGHEQYF. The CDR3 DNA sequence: TGTGCCAGCAGCTCACAGGGCCACGAGCAGTACTTC.

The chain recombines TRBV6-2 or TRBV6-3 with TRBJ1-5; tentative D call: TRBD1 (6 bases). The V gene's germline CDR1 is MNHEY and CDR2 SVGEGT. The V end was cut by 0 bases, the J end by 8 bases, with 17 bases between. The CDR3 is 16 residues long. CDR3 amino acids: CASSYSGQFSAEPQHF. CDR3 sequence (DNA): TGTGCCAGCAGTTACTCCGGACAGTTTAGCGCGGAGCCCCAGCATTTT.

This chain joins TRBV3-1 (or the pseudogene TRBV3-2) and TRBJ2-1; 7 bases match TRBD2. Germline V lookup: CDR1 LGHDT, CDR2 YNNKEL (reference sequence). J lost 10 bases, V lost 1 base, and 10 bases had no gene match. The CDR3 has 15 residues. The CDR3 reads CASSQVAAGRWEQFF. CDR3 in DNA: TGTGCCAGCAGCCAAGTGGCAGCCGGGAGGTGGGAGCAGTTCTTC.